The 22 T cell receptor beta chains reported below all come from one sample, sequenced in a study of blood T cell repertoires in COVID-19. Measured with immunoSEQ multiplex PCR; TCRdb has only the in-frame clones, and not every one. The data contain fewer than 200,000 clones, 80% to 90% of them singletons. Material for sequencing was peripheral blood. The receptors here all came from a woman aged 40 to 50 with COVID-19, enrolled during active disease.

This clone was detected only once. The CDR3 DNA reads TGTGCCAGCAGCCAAGGGACAGGGATGTACGAGCAGTACTTC. As protein: CASSQGTGMYEQYF. The rearrangement links TRBV3-1 (or the pseudogene TRBV3-2) to TRBJ2-7, with TRBD1 matching over 8 bases. Germline values: CDR1 LGHDT, CDR2 YNNKEL (reference sequence). This CDR3 is built from 14 residues. Trimming removed 1 base from V and 4 bases from J; junction bases left unmatched: 3.

The chain links TRBV5-8 to TRBJ2-1, with 12 bases fitting TRBD2. This CDR3 has 15 amino acids. The V and J ends lost 4 bases and 5 bases, in that order; junction bases with no gene match: 4. Germline CDR1 is SGHTS and CDR2 is YDEGEE. CDR3 nucleotides: TGTGCCAGCAGCCAGACTAGCGGGAGAGACAATGAGCAGTTCTTC. Its translation is CASSQTSGRDNEQFF.

The rearrangement joins TRBV23-1 to TRBJ2-7, with 7 bases lining up with TRBD1. TRBV23-1 is known as an ORF, though its function is uncertain. V was pared by 8 bases and J by 1 base, with 14 bases of the junction left unmatched. The CDR3 extends over 16 amino acids. The CDR3 spells CASPPPGTERSYEQYV. CDR3 in DNA: TGCGCCAGCCCCCCTCCCGGGACAGAAAGATCCTACGAGCAGTACGTC.

The chain uses TRBV6-1 and TRBJ2-7, with unresolved D. The CDR3 runs to 15 residues. V was clipped by 2 bases and J by 1 base, with 12 bases between them. Germline CDR1 MNHNS, CDR2 SASEGT. Written as DNA, the CDR3 is TGTGCCAGCAGTGAACTCGGCGTCAGGTCCTACGAGCAGTACTTC. Protein: CASSELGVRSYEQYF.

This clone has at least ten counts. J is TRBJ2-1 and V is TRBV6-5, with D possibly being TRBD2 (5 bases). The germline CDR1 and CDR2 sequences are MNHEY and SVGAGI. The ends were cut back, 6 bases at V and 9 bases at J, with 12 bases in the middle. The CDR3 spans 12 residues. For the CDR3, the DNA is TGTGCCAGCAGCCCCCCCGAGGGTGAGCAGTTCTTC. Its protein product is CASSPPEGEQFF.

This chain connects TRBV30 to TRBJ1-1; D remains ambiguous. The V gene lost 0 bases and the J gene lost 5 bases, with 13 bases spanning the gap. CDR1 is GTSNPN and CDR2 is SVGIG in the germline V gene (reference sequence). This CDR3 has 14 residues. The CDR3 is CAWSVHRGGTEAFF. CDR3 coding DNA: TGTGCCTGGAGTGTTCATCGGGGTGGGACTGAAGCTTTCTTT.

This chain links TRBV15 with TRBJ1-4; tentatively, D is TRBD1 (5 bases). Trimming shortened V by 0 bases and J by 3 bases, and 17 bases separated the two germline ends. The CDR3 contains 18 residues. The V gene's germline CDR1 is LNHNV and CDR2 YYDKDF (reference sequence). The CDR3 nucleotides are TGTGCCACCAGCAGAGATCCCTCAAGCAGGGTAGCTAATGAAAAACTGTTTTTT. Translating it yields CATSRDPSSRVANEKLFF.

A few counts support this clone. V gene TRBV7-2 combines with J gene TRBJ2-3; 15 nucleotides align to TRBD2. V gave up 2 bases and J gave up 6 bases; unmatched junction bases: 3. Looked up from germline, CDR1 is SGHTA and CDR2 is FQGNSA. This CDR3 contains 16 residues. The DNA for the CDR3 is TGTGCCAGCAGCTTACCAGGGACTAGCGGGAGGGATACGCAGTATTTT. It codes for CASSLPGTSGRDTQYF.

V usage is TRBV14 and J usage is TRBJ2-1; perhaps TRBD2 as D (6 bases). V dropped 1 base and J dropped 0 bases, with 10 bases sitting between them. The CDR3 sequence is 16 residues long. Germline V gene sequence: CDR1 SGHDN, CDR2 FVKESK. CDR3 in amino acids: CASSQVDGSSYNEQFF. The CDR3 nucleotides read TGTGCCAGCAGCCAAGTAGACGGGAGCTCCTACAATGAGCAGTTCTTC. The whole variable domain, remainder taken from reference TRBV14 and TRBJ2-1, is EAGVTQFPSHSVIEKGQTVTLRCDPISGHDNLYWYRRVMGKEIKFLLHFVKESKQDESGMPNNRFLAERTGGTYSTLKVQPAELEDSGVYFCASSQVDGSSYNEQFFGPGTRLTVL.

The chain is built from TRBV27 and TRBJ2-7, with a possible D match to TRBD1 (5 bases). The CDR3 has 15 residues. Germline CDR1 and CDR2: MNHEY and SMNVEV (reference sequence). V was pared by 5 bases and J by 1 base, with 15 bases between. The CDR3 DNA is TGTGCCAGCAGTCCCTCCGACAGTTCATCCTACGAGCAGTACGTC. Translation: CASSPSDSSSYEQYV.

The chain recombines TRBV5-1 with TRBJ1-1; D not certain. Germline V gene lookup returns CDR1 SGHRS and CDR2 YFSETQ. V lost 1 base, J lost 3 bases, and 7 bases lay in between. This CDR3 comprises 13 residues. The CDR3 sequence is CASSLLADTEAFF. For the CDR3, the DNA is TGCGCCAGCAGCTTGCTAGCGGACACTGAAGCTTTCTTT.

The genes are TRBV18 and TRBJ1-1; weak D call: TRBD1 (5 bases). V gave up 2 bases and J gave up 2 bases, with 9 bases separating them. Germline V gene data show CDR1 as KGHSH and CDR2 as LQKENI. The CDR3 length is 14 residues. The CDR3 here is CASSPLGTNTEAFF. The CDR3 coding sequence is TGTGCCAGCTCACCATTGGGGACTAACACTGAAGCTTTCTTT.

This clone was found many times. The CDR3 protein is CASSPLWGHMDTIYF. In DNA form, the CDR3 reads TGTGCCAGCAGCCCGCTTTGGGGCCATATGGACACCATATATTTT. This chain uses TRBV7-9 with TRBJ1-3; TRBD1 might be the D (5 bases). The CDR3 runs 15 residues. Germline V gene data show CDR1 as SEHNR and CDR2 as FQNEAQ (reference sequence). The germline V and J ends were trimmed by 5 bases and 8 bases, with 19 bases remaining between them.

The genes are TRBV10-3 and TRBJ2-5, with D possibly matching TRBD2 (6 bases). This CDR3 is 15 amino acids long. The germline V and J ends were trimmed by 6 bases and 1 base, with 15 bases remaining between them. CDR1 and CDR2 from the germline V gene are ENHRY and SYGVKD. DNA of the CDR3: TGTGCCATCAGAACCGAGGAGGGTGGCCAAGAGACCCAGTACTTC. Protein sequence: CAIRTEEGGQETQYF.

The rearrangement uses TRBV19 and TRBJ1-4, with 7 bases identical to TRBD1. This CDR3 comprises 15 residues. Germline assignment: CDR1 LNHDA and CDR2 SQIVND (reference sequence). With 1 base clipped from V and 5 bases from J, the junction kept 4 bases outside the gene matches. CDR3 residues: CASSIGGTVNEKLFF. Here the CDR3 DNA reads TGTGCCAGTAGTATAGGTGGGACAGTAAATGAAAAACTGTTTTTT.

V is TRBV14 and J is TRBJ2-1, with D possibly matching TRBD2 (6 bases). The CDR3 is made up of 17 amino acids. Germline V lookup: CDR1 SGHDN, CDR2 FVKESK. Trimming took off 0 bases at V and 5 bases at J, with 17 bases between the two ends. CDR3: CASSQDRARDFNNEQFF. CDR3 DNA: TGTGCCAGCAGCCAAGATCGCGCGAGGGACTTCAACAATGAGCAGTTCTTC.

The chain has TRBV15 and TRBJ2-3, with 14 positions matching TRBD2. V dropped 2 bases and J dropped 11; count of bases not matched to a gene: 6. The CDR3 sequence is 15 residues long. Looked up from germline, CDR1 is LNHNV and CDR2 is YYDKDF (reference sequence). Here the CDR3 reads CATSRFGTSGGEQYF. The CDR3 nucleotides read TGTGCCACCAGCAGATTTGGGACTAGCGGGGGAGAGCAGTATTTT. Together with reference TRBV15 and TRBJ2-3, the CDR3 gives the full variable domain: DAMVIQNPRYQVTQFGKPVTLSCSQTLNHNVMYWYQQKSSQAPKLLFHYYDKDFNNEADTPDNFQSRRPNTSFCFLDIRSPGLGDTAMYLCATSRFGTSGGEQYFGPGTRLTVL.

This clone has only a few counts. The chain couples TRBV2 to TRBJ2-7, with 8 nucleotides matching TRBD2. The trim removed 6 bases at V and 0 bases at J, leaving 1 base unmatched. Germline V CDR1 and CDR2: SNHLY, FYNNEI. This CDR3 is 13 amino acids long. CDR3 nucleotides: TGTGCCAGCAGGGGGACTAGCTCCTACGAGCAGTACGTC. Translating it yields CASRGTSSYEQYV.

The rearrangement joins TRBV5-1 to TRBJ2-2, with TRBD1 identical over 7 bases. Germline-derived CDR1 and CDR2 are SGHRS and YFSETQ. V lost 3 bases, J lost 3 bases, and 2 bases stayed unmatched. The CDR3 extends over 14 amino acids. The CDR3 here is CASSSGQHTGELFF. In DNA, the CDR3 is TGCGCCAGCAGCTCGGGACAGCACACCGGGGAGCTGTTTTTT.

The gene calls are TRBV7-2 and TRBJ1-2; possible D gene TRBD1, 6 bases. Looked up from germline, CDR1 is SGHTA and CDR2 is FQGNSA. Trimming left V 0 bases short and J 4 bases short, with 12 bases between. This CDR3 has 15 amino acids. CDR3 sequence: CASSLAGQLGYGYTF. CDR3 in DNA: TGTGCCAGCAGCTTAGCCGGACAGTTGGGCTATGGCTACACCTTC.

This chain joins TRBV27 and TRBJ2-3; 9 bases are shared with TRBD1. Trimming cost V 6 bases and J 4 bases; bases outside gene matches: 17. CDR1 is MNHEY, CDR2 SMNVEV, per germline (reference sequence). This CDR3 is built from 18 residues. The CDR3 sequence is CASSLQGQGLLGADTQYF. In DNA form, the CDR3 reads TGTGCCAGCAGCCTGCAGGGACAGGGACTTTTAGGAGCAGATACGCAGTATTTT.

This clone was picked up one time. The chain combines TRBV5-1 with TRBJ2-3; D gene uncertain. The CDR3 runs to 13 residues. Trimming removed 0 bases at V and 4 bases at J, with 6 bases between. Germline V gene lookup returns CDR1 SGHRS and CDR2 YFSETQ. The CDR3 reads CASSLVVADTQYF. CDR3 nucleotides: TGCGCCAGCAGCTTGGTCGTAGCAGATACGCAGTATTTT.